The sequence of this T cell receptor (beta chain) was determined in a study of cytomegalovirus exposure and HLA in healthy donors. Researchers ran the PCR with 60 Vbeta and 13 Jbeta primers. Produced via immunoSEQ multiplex PCR; TCRdb's table is partial and in-frame only. In the table there are over 75,000 clones, around 80% of which are singletons. The length of the CDR3 is 14 residues. CDR1 and CDR2 (germline): MDHEN, SYDVKM. J lost 1 base, V lost 7 bases, and 7 bases had no gene match. The TCR originated in a man aged 55 to 69 in good health and CMV-seropositive. The gene calls are TRBV28 and TRBJ2-7, with 7 bases aligning to TRBD1. Input material: PBMCs. For the CDR3, the DNA is TGTGCCAGCACCCTGACAGGGTCGTCCTACGAGCAGTACTTC. Protein product: CASTLTGSSYEQYF.